This T cell receptor (beta chain) was recorded in a study of neurological immune-mediated disorders. MiXCR was run by TCRdb on the 5' RACE reads, yielding one entry per CDR3 protein. The sample lists 25,000 to 35,000 distinct CDR3 sequences, roughly 1.6% occurring once. This clonotype was found many times. The CDR3 has 18 residues. With 1 base clipped from V and 6 bases from J, the junction kept 10 bases outside the gene matches. Germline CDR1 and CDR2: ENHRY and SYGVKD. This sequence originates from a woman in her thirties with multiple sclerosis. Material: PBMCs. The chain joins TRBV10-3 to TRBJ1-5, with 12 bases that match TRBD1. This chain's CDR3 is CAISEWGQGAKLSQPQHF. The CDR3 DNA is TGTGCCATCAGTGAGTGGGGACAGGGGGCGAAATTGAGTCAGCCCCAGCATTTT.